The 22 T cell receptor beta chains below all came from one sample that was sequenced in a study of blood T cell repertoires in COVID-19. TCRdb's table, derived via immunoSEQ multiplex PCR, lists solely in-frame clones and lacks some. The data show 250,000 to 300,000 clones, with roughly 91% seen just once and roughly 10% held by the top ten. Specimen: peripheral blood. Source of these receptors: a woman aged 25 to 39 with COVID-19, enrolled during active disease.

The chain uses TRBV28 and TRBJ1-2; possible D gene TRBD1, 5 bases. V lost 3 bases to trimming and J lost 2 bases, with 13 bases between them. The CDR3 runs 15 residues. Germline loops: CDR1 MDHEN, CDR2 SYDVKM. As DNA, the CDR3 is TGTGCCAGCAGTTTGCGGGGACGGGGAAACTATGGCTACACCTTC. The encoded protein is CASSLRGRGNYGYTF.

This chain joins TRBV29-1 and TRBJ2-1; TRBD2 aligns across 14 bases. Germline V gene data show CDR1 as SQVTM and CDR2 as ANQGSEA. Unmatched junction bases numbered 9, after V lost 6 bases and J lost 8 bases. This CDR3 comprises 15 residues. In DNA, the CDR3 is TGCAGCGTCGCCCCGACTAGCGGGGGGGCCGATGAGCAGTTCTTC. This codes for CSVAPTSGGADEQFF.

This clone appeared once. As DNA, the CDR3 is TGTGCCAGCAGCCAAGGGGACAGGTCCTACGAGCAGTACTTC. Amino acids: CASSQGDRSYEQYF. This chain links TRBV3-1 (or the pseudogene TRBV3-2) with TRBJ2-7; 8 nucleotides line up with TRBD1. Germline CDR1 is LGHDT and CDR2 is YNNKEL (reference sequence). The CDR3 consists of 14 residues. V lost 1 base, J lost 1 base, and 0 bases stayed unmatched.

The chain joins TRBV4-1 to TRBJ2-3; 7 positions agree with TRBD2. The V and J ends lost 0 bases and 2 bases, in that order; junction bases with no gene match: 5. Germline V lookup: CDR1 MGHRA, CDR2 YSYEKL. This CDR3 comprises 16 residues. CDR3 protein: CASSQDWGGITDTQYF. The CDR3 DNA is TGCGCCAGCAGCCAAGATTGGGGGGGGATCACAGATACGCAGTATTTT.

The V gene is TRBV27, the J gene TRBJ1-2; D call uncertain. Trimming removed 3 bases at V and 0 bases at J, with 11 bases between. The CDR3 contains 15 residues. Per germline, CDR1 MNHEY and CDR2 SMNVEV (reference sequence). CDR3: CASSFAGAANYGYTF. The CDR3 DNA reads TGTGCCAGCAGTTTTGCGGGTGCAGCTAACTATGGCTACACCTTC.

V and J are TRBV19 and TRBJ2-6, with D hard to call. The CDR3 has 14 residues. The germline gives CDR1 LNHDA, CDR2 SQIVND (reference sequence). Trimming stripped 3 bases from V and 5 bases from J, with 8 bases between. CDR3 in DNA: TGTGCCAGTAGTATGGTAGTCCGGGCCAACGTCCTGACTTTC. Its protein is CASSMVVRANVLTF.

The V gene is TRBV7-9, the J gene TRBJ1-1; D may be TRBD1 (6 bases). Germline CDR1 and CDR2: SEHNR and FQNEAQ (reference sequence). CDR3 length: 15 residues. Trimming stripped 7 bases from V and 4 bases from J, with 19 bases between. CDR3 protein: CASMPLRGGRTEAFF. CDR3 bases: TGTGCCAGCATGCCCCTCAGAGGGGGACGCACTGAAGCTTTCTTT. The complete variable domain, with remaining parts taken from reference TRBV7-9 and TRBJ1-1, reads DTGVSQNPRHKITKRGQNVTFRCDPISEHNRLYWYRQTLGQGPEFLTYFQNEAQLEKSRLLSDRFSAERPKGSFSTLEIQRTEQGDSAMYLCASMPLRGGRTEAFFGQGTRLTVV.

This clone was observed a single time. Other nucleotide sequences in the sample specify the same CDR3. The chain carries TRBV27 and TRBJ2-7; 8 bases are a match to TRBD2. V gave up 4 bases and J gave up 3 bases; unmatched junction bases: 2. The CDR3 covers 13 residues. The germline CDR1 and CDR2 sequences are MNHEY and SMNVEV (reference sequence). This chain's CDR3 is CASSYAGGYEQYF. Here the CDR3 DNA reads TGTGCCAGCAGTTACGCGGGGGGCTACGAGCAGTACTTC.

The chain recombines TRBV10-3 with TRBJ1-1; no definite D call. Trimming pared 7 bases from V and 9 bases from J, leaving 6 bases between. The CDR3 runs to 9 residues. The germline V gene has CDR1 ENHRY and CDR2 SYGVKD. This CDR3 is CAIKEKAFF. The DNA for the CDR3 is TGTGCCATCAAGGAGAAAGCTTTCTTT.

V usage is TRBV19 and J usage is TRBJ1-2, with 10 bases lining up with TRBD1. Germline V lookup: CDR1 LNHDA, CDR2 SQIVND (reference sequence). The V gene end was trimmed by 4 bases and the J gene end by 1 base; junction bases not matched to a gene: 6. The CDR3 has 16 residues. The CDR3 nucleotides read TGTGCCAGTAGTACCCAAAGGACAGGGGGTAACTATGGCTACACCTTC. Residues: CASSTQRTGGNYGYTF. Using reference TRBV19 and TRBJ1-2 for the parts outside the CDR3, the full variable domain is DGGITQSPKYLFRKEGQNVTLSCEQNLNHDAMYWYRQDPGQGLRLIYYSQIVNDFQKGDIAEGYSVSREKKESFPLTVTSAQKNPTAFYLCASSTQRTGGNYGYTFGSGTRLTVV.

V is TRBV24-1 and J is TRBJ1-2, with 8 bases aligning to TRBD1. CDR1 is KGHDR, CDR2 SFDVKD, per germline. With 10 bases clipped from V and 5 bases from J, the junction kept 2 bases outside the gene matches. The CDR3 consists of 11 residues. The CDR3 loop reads CATGTGYGYTF. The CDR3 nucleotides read TGTGCCACGGGGACAGGTTATGGCTACACCTTC.

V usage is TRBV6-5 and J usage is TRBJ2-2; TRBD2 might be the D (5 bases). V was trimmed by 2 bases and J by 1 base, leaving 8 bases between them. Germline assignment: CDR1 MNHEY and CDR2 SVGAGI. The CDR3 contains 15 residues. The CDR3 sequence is CASSYEGMNTGELFF. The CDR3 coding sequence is TGTGCCAGCAGTTACGAGGGTATGAACACCGGGGAGCTGTTTTTT.

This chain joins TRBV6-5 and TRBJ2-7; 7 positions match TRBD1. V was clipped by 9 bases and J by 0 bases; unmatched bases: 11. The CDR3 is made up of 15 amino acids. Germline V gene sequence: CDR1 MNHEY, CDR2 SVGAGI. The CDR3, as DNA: TGTGCCAGTACTCTCCGGGACAGAGCCTCCTACGAGCAGTACTTC. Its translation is CASTLRDRASYEQYF.

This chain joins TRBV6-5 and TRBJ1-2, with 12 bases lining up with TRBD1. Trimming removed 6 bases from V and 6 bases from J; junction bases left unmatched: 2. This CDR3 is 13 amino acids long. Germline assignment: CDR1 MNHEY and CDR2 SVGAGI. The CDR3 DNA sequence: TGTGCCAGCAGGGGACAGGGGGCGAATGGCTACACCTTC. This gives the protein CASRGQGANGYTF.

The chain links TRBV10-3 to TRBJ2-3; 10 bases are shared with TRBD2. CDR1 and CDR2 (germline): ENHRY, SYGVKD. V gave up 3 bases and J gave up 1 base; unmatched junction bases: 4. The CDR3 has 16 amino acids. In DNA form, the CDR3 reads TGTGCCATCAGTGAAAGGAGCGGGGGGGGCACAGATACGCAGTATTTT. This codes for CAISERSGGGTDTQYF.

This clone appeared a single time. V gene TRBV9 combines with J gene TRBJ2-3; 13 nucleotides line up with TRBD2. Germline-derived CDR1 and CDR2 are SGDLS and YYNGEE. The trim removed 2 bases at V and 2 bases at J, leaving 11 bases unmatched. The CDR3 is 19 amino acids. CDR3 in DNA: TGTGCCAGCAGCGTGGGGCCGACTAGCGGGGGGCCCTACACAGATACGCAGTATTTT. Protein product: CASSVGPTSGGPYTDTQYF.

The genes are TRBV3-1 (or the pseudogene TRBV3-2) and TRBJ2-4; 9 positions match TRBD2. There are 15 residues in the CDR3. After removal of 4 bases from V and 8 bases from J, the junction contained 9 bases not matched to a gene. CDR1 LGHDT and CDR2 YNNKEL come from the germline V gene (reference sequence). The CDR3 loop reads CASSRNSGGRDIQYF. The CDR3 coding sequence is TGTGCCAGCAGCCGAAACAGCGGGGGGAGGGACATTCAGTACTTC.

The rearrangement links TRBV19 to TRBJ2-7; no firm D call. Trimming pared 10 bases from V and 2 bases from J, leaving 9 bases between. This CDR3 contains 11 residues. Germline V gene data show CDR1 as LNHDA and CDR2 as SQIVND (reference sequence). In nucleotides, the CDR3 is TGTGCCACCGGAGTTGCCTACGAGCAGTACTTC. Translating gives CATGVAYEQYF.

The CDR3: CASSFLNSPLHF. The CDR3 region has the DNA TGTGCCAGCAGCTTTCTTAATTCACCCCTCCACTTT. The chain has TRBV7-2 and TRBJ1-6; D unclear. V was shortened by 3 bases and J by 6 bases, with 3 bases between the two germline ends. This CDR3 has 12 amino acids. CDR1 is SGHTA, CDR2 FQGNSA, per germline.

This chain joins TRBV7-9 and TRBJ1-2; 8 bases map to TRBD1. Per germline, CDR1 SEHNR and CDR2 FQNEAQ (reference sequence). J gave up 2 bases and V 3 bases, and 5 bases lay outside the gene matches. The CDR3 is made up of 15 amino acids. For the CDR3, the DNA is TGTGCCAGCAGCTTCCCCCAGGGGGCCAACTATGGCTACACCTTC. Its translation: CASSFPQGANYGYTF.

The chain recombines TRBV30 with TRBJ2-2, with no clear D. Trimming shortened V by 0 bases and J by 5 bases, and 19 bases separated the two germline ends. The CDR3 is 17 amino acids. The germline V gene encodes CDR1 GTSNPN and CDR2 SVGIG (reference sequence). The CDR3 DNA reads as TGTGCCTGGAGTGTACTTTCGCCCTCGACAACGACCGGGGAGCTGTTTTTT. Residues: CAWSVLSPSTTTGELFF.

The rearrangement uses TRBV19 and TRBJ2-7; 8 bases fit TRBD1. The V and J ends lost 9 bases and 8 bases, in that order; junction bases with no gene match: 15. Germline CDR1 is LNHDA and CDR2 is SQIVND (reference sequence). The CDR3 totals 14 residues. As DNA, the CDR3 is TGTGCCAGCCTAAACTACTCGGACAGGGAAAAGCAGTACTTC. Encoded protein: CASLNYSDREKQYF.